One sample yielded the 14 T cell receptor beta chains listed below, sequenced in a study of T cell repertoires in cytomegalovirus infection. TCRdb recomputed calls from the reads with MiXCR, one row per CDR3 protein. The sample consists of almost 300,000 distinct CDR3 sequences, about 9.2% of them appearing once. Input material: PBMCs. These receptors were collected from a human donor in good health (CMV status not recorded). Some clones in this sample may be carry-over from other donors' samples.

The V call is TRBV28, the J call TRBJ1-2; D gene unclear. The CDR3 runs 14 residues. Germline V gene sequence: CDR1 MDHEN, CDR2 SYDVKM. Trimming removed 2 bases at V and 4 bases at J, with 11 bases between. This CDR3 is CASSLGLHSYGYTF. The CDR3 nucleotides read TGTGCCAGCAGTTTAGGCCTGCACTCCTATGGCTACACCTTC.

This clonotype was found many times. V gene TRBV12-3 or TRBV12-4 combines with J gene TRBJ2-1, with D maybe TRBD2 (7 bases). CDR3 length equals 15 residues. V lost 1 base and J 3 bases, leaving 10 bases between the germline ends. DNA of the CDR3: TGTGCCAGCAGTTTAGAGGGGGGGGGCTACAATGAGCAGTTCTTC. This sequence encodes CASSLEGGGYNEQFF.

In its sample, this clonotype was seen many times. The chain combines TRBV10-3 with TRBJ1-1; D may be TRBD1 (5 bases). The CDR3 consists of 16 residues. The V end lost 0 bases, the J end lost 5 bases, and 16 bases lay between the germline ends. CDR1 is ENHRY and CDR2 is SYGVKD in the germline V gene. CDR3 bases: TGTGCCATCAGTGAGTCCCGCGGGGGGGTAGGAACTGAAGCTTTCTTT. The encoded protein is CAISESRGGVGTEAFF.

As regards this clonotype: A much bigger clone sits one base away, suggesting this may be a read error. The V call is TRBV12-3 or TRBV12-4, the J call TRBJ1-4; tentatively, D is TRBD1 (6 bases). The length of the CDR3 is 16 residues. Trimming stripped 5 bases from V and 10 bases from J, with 23 bases between. DNA of the CDR3: TGTGCCAGCAGTCCCCTTTCCCATGGGGGGGGCGGAAAACTGTTTTTT. Protein sequence: CASSPLSHGGGGKLFF.

The rearrangement joins TRBV14 to TRBJ2-3; D remains unclear. In germline, CDR1 is SGHDN, CDR2 FVKESK. This CDR3 has 12 amino acids. V lost 4 bases and J 10 bases, leaving 12 bases between the germline ends. This chain's CDR3 is CASSLSTGAQYF. DNA of the CDR3: TGTGCCAGCAGCCTCTCGACCGGAGCGCAGTATTTT.

This clonotype was seen many times. The V gene is TRBV6-2 or TRBV6-3, the J gene TRBJ1-4; D gene ambiguous. V was trimmed by 2 bases and J by 8 bases, leaving 15 bases between them. Germline V gene lookup returns CDR1 MNHEY and CDR2 SVGEGT. The CDR3 consists of 15 residues. CDR3 bases: TGTGCCAGCAGTTACCACGTCGGGTCGAGAGAAAAACTGTTTTTT. The encoded protein is CASSYHVGSREKLFF.

The sample holds many counts of this clonotype. The CDR3 here is CSVGGGDSPLHF. The CDR3 coding sequence is TGCAGCGTTGGGGGAGGGGATTCACCCCTCCACTTT. The gene calls are TRBV29-1 and TRBJ1-6; D is perhaps TRBD1 (5 bases). The CDR3 has 12 residues. From germline, CDR1 is SQVTM and CDR2 ANQGSEA. Trimming removed 4 bases from V and 8 bases from J, with 9 bases in between.

The rearrangement uses TRBV20-1 and TRBJ1-3, with D hard to call. The V end lost 1 base, the J end lost 2 bases, and 9 bases lay between the germline ends. Germline V lookup: CDR1 DFQATT, CDR2 SNEGSKA (reference sequence). The CDR3 runs to 14 residues. DNA for the CDR3: TGCAGTGCTAGAGGGCCTACAGCTGGAAACACCATATATTTT. Translated: CSARGPTAGNTIYF.

This clonotype has ten or more counts. This chain joins TRBV25-1 and TRBJ2-7; D gene uncertain. V dropped 3 bases and J dropped 0 bases, with 9 bases sitting between them. The CDR3 runs to 14 residues. Germline CDR1 reads MGHDK; CDR2 reads SYGVNS. The CDR3 here is CASSDSASSYEQYV. The CDR3 nucleotides are TGTGCCAGCAGTGATTCTGCTAGCTCCTACGAGCAGTACGTC.

Concerning this clonotype: This may stem from a read error, because a much larger clone lies one nucleotide away. This sequence joins TRBV28 and TRBJ2-7, with a tentative D call TRBD1 (6 bases). This CDR3 contains 15 residues. Per germline, CDR1 MDHEN and CDR2 SYDVKM. The V end was cut by 3 bases, the J end by 7 bases, with 19 bases between. CDR3 nucleotides: TGTGCCAGCAGTTTTTCCAGGGGAACCCTGGGGGAGCAGTACGTC. Its protein is CASSFSRGTLGEQYV.

The J gene is TRBJ1-1, the V gene TRBV6-2 or TRBV6-3; D may be TRBD1 (6 bases). The CDR3 has 14 residues. The germline gives CDR1 MNHEY, CDR2 SVGEGT. V was trimmed by 5 bases and J by 5 bases, leaving 15 bases between them. The CDR3 protein is CASSDRSGTTEAFF. CDR3 nucleotides: TGTGCCAGCAGTGACCGTTCCGGGACAACTGAAGCTTTCTTT.

There are a few counts of this clonotype. V usage is TRBV20-1 and J usage is TRBJ1-5; no firm D call. Germline lookup yields CDR1 DFQATT and CDR2 SNEGSKA (reference sequence). With 0 bases removed from V and 0 bases from J, the gap between germline ends came to 12 bases. The CDR3 runs 16 residues. CDR3 protein: CSARDLRSGSNQPQHF. The CDR3 bases are TGCAGTGCTAGAGATCTGAGGAGTGGTAGCAATCAGCCCCAGCATTTT.

Ten or more counts support this clonotype. This rearrangement joins TRBV19 to TRBJ2-1; 7 positions match TRBD1. Unmatched junction bases numbered 3, after V lost 3 bases and J lost 10 bases. CDR1 is LNHDA and CDR2 is SQIVND in the germline V gene (reference sequence). This CDR3 is built from 12 residues. The CDR3 loop is CASSMHRGEQFF. CDR3 nucleotide sequence: TGTGCCAGTAGTATGCACAGGGGCGAGCAGTTCTTC.

V is TRBV29-1 and J is TRBJ1-2; 7 nucleotides match TRBD1. Germline CDR1 is SQVTM and CDR2 is ANQGSEA. The V and J ends lost 5 bases and 4 bases, in that order; junction bases with no gene match: 7. CDR3 size: 13 residues. The CDR3 DNA follows: TGCAGCGTTAGGGACAGCGGGACCTATGGCTACACCTTC. Its protein product is CSVRDSGTYGYTF.